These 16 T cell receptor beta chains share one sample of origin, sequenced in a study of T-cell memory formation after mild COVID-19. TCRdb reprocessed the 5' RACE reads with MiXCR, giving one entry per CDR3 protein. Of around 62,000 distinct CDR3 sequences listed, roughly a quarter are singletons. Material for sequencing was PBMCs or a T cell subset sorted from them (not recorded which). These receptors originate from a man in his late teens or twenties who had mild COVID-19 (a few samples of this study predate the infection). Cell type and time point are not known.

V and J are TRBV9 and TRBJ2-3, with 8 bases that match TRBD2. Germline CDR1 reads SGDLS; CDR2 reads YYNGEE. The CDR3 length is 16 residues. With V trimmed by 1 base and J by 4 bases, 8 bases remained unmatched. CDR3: CASSVLGLGMADTQYF. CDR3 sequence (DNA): TGTGCCAGCAGCGTATTGGGACTAGGTATGGCAGATACGCAGTATTTT.

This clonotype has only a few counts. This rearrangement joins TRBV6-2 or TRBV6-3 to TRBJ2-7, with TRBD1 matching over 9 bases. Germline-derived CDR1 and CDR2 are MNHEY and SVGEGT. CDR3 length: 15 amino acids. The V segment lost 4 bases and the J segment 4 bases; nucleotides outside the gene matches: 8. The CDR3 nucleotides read TGTGCCAGCAGTTCCCAGGACAGGGGAGGTTACGAGCAGTACTTC. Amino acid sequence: CASSSQDRGGYEQYF.

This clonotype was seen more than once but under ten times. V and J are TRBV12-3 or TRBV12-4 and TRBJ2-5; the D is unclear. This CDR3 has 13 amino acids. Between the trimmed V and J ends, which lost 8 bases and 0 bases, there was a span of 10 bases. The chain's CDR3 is CASRQENQETQYF. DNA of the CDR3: TGTGCCAGCCGTCAGGAGAACCAAGAGACCCAGTACTTC.

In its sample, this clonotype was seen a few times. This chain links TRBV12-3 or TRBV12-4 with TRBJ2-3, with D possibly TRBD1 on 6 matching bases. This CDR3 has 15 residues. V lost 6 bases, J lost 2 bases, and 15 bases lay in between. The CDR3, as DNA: TGTGCCAGCAGCCTTGTACAGGGCTACACAGATACGCAGTATTTT. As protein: CASSLVQGYTDTQYF.

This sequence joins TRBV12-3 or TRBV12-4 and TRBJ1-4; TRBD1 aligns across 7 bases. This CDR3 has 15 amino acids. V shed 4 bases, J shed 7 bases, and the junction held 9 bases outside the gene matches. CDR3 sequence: CASSSELTGREKLFF. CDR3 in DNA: TGTGCCAGCAGTTCGGAATTGACAGGGCGTGAAAAACTGTTTTTT.

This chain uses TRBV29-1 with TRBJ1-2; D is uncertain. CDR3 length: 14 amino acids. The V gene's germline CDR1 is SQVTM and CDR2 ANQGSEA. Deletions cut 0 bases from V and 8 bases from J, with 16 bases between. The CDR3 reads CSVEDFGTRRGYTF. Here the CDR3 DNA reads TGCAGCGTTGAAGATTTCGGCACGCGGCGGGGCTACACCTTC.

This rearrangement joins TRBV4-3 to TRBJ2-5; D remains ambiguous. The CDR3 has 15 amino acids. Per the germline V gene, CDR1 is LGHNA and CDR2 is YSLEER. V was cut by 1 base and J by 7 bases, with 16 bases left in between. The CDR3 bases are TGCGCCAGCAGCCAAGGATCAGACTCGGGCGGGACCCAGTACTTC. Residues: CASSQGSDSGGTQYF.

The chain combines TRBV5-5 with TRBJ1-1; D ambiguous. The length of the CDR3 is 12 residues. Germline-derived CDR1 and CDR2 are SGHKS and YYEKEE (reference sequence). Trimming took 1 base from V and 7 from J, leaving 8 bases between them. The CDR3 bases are TGTGCCAGCAGCTTGTTACGGAATGAAGCTTTCTTT. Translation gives CASSLLRNEAFF.

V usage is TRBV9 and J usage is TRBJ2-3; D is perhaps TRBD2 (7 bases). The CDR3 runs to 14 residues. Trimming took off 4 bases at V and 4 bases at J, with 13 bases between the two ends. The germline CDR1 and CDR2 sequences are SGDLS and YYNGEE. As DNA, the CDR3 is TGTGCCAGCAGCTGGGGGGGCGCATCAGATACGCAGTATTTT. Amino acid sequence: CASSWGGASDTQYF.

This CDR3 is CASSEGYNAEAFF. The CDR3 DNA reads TGTGCCAGCAGTGAAGGGTATAATGCTGAAGCTTTCTTT. The chain combines TRBV25-1 with TRBJ1-1; D unresolved. This CDR3 has 13 residues. Germline V gene sequence: CDR1 MGHDK, CDR2 SYGVNS. V gave up 2 bases and J gave up 6 bases, with 10 bases separating them.

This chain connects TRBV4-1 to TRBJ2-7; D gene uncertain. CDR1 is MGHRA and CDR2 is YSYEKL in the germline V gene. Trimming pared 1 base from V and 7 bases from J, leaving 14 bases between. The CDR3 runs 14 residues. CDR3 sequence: CASSQVAGLQEQYF. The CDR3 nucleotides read TGCGCCAGCAGCCAAGTAGCCGGGCTCCAGGAGCAGTACTTC.

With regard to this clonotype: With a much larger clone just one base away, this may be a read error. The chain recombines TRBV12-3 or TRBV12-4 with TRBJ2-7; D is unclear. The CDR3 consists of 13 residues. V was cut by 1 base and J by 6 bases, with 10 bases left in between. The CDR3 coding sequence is TGTGCCAGCAGTTTAGGGCATTTAGGCGAGCAGTACTTC. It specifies CASSLGHLGEQYF.

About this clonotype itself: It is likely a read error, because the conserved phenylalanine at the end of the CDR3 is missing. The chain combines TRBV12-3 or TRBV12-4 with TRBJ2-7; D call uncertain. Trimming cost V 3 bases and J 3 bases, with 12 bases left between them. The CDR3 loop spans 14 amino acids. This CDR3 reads CASSFGPVLYEQYL. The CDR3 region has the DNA TGTGCCAGCAGTTTCGGCCCCGTCCTCTACGAGCAGTACTTA.

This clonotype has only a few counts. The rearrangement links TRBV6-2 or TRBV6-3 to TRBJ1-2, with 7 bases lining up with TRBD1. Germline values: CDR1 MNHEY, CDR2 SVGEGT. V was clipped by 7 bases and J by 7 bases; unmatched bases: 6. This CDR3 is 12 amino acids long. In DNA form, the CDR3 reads TGTGCCAGCAATAAGGGGGCCGGTGGCTACACCTTC. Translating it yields CASNKGAGGYTF.

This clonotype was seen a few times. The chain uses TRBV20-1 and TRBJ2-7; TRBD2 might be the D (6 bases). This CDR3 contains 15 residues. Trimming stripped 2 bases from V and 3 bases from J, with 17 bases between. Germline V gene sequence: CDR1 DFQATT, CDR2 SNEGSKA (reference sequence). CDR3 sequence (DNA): TGCAGTGCTAGACGGGCGGGACGGGGGATCTACGAGCAGTACGTC. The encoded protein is CSARRAGRGIYEQYV.

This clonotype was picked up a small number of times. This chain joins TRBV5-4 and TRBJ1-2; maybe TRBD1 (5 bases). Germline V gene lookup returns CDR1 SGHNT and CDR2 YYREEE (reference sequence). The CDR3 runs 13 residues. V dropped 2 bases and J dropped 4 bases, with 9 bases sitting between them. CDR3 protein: CASSFGGSYGYTF. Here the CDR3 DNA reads TGTGCCAGCAGCTTTGGGGGGAGCTATGGCTACACCTTC.